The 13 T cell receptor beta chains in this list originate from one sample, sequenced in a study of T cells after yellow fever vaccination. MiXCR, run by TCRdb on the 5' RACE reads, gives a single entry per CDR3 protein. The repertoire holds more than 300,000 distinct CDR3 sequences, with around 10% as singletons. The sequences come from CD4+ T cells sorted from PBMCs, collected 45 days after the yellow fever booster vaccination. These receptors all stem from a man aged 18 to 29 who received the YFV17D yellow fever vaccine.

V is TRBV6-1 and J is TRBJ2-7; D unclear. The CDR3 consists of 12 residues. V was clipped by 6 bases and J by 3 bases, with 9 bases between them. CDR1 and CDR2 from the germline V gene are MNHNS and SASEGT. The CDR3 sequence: CASRESFYEQYF. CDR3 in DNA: TGTGCCAGCAGGGAGTCCTTCTACGAGCAGTACTTC.

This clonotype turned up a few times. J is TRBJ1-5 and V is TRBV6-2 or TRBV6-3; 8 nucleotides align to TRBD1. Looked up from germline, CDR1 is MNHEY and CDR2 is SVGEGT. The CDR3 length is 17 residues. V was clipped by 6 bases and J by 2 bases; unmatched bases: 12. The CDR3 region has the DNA TGTGCCAGCAGCTCCTCCGACAGGGGCAAGGGCAATCAGCCCCAGCATTTT. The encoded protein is CASSSSDRGKGNQPQHF.

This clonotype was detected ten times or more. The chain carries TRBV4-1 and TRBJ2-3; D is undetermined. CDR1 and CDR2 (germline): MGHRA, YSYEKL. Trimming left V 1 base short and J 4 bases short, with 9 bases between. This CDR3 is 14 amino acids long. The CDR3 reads CASSQGPESDTQYF. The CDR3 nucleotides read TGCGCCAGCAGCCAAGGTCCAGAATCAGATACGCAGTATTTT.

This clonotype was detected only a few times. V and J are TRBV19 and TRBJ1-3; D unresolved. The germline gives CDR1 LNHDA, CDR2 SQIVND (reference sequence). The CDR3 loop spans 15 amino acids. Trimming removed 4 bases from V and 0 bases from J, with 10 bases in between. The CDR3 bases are TGTGCCAGTAGTACCGGACGGAGCTCTGGAAACACCATATATTTT. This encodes CASSTGRSSGNTIYF.

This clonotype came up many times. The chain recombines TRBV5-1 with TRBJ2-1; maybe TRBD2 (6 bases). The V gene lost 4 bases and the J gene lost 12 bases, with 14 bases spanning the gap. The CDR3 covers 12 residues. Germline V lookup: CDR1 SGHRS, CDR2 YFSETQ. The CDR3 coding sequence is TGCGCCAGCAGCCTTGTTGGAGCGGGGCAGTTCTTC. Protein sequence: CASSLVGAGQFF.

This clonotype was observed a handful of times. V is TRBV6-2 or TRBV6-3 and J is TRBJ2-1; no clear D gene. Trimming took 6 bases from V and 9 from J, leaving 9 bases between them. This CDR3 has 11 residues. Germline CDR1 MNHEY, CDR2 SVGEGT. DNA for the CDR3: TGTGCCAGCAGATCGGCGTCTGAGCAGTTCTTC. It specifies CASRSASEQFF.

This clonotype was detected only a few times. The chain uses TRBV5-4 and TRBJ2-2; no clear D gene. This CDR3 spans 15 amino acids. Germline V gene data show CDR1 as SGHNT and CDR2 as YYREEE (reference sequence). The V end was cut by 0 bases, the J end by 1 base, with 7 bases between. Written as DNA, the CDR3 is TGTGCCAGCAGCTTGGATAGACTGAACACCGGGGAGCTGTTTTTT. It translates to CASSLDRLNTGELFF.

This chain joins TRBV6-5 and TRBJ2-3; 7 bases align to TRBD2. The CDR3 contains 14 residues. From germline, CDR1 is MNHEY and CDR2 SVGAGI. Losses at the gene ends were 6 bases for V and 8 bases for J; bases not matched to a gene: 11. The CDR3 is CASRPSRLAPTQYF. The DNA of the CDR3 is TGTGCCAGCAGGCCCTCCCGACTAGCCCCTACGCAGTATTTT.

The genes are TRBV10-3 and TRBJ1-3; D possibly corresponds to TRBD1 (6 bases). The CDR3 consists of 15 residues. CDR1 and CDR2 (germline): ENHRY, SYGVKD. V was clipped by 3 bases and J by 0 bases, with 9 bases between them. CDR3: CAISEQGGSGNTIYF. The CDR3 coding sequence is TGTGCCATCAGTGAACAAGGGGGCTCTGGAAACACCATATATTTT.

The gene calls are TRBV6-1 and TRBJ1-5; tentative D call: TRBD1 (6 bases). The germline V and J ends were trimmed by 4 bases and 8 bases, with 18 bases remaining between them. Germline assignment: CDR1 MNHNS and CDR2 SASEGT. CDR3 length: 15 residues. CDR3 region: CASSVGQIPGEPQHF. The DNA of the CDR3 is TGTGCCAGCAGTGTGGGACAAATTCCTGGCGAGCCCCAGCATTTT.

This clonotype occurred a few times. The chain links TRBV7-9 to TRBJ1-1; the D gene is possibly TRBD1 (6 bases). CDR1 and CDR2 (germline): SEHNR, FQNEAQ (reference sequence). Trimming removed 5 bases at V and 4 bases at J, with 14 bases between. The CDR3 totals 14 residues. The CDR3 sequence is CASSLQQGGTEAFF. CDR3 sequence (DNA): TGTGCCAGCAGCCTTCAACAGGGTGGCACTGAAGCTTTCTTT.

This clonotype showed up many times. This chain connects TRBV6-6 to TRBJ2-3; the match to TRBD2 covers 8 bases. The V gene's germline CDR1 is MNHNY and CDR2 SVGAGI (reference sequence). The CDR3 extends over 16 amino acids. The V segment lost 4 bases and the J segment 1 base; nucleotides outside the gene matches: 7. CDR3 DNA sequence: TGTGCCAGCAGTTGGGGCAATAGCGGGGGCACAGATACGCAGTATTTT. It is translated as CASSWGNSGGTDTQYF.

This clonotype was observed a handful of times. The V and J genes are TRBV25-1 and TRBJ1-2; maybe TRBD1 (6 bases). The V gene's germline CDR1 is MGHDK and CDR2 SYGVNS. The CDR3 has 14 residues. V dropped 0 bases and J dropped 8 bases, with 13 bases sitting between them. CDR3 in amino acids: CASSEYLQGQGYTF. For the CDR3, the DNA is TGTGCCAGCAGTGAATATTTGCAGGGACAAGGCTACACCTTC.